The 22 T cell receptor beta chains below all came from one sample that was sequenced in a study of post-analysis software for immune sequencing data. Study-wide results and caveats: Patients carried several TRBV segments more frequently than controls did, and TRBV5-6, TRBV5-1 and TRBV20-1 were among them.

cDNA libraries for TCR beta contained unique molecular identifiers. Via MiXCR, TCRdb re-called the PCR reads, giving one row per CDR3 protein. The sample carries hundreds of thousands of distinct CDR3 sequences, 53% recorded once. Which antigens these TCRs recognize remains unknown. The sample comprised blood. The source is a girl between 5 and 17 years old with multiple sclerosis.

The V and J genes are TRBV20-1 and TRBJ1-1; D not resolved. The V end lost 3 bases, the J end lost 0 bases, and 17 bases lay between the germline ends. This CDR3 comprises 16 residues. Germline CDR1 DFQATT, CDR2 SNEGSKA (reference sequence). CDR3 nucleotide sequence: TGCAGTGCTAGCCCCGGTCCCGCGGCTATGAACACTGAAGCTTTCTTT. It yields the protein CSASPGPAAMNTEAFF.

The rearrangement uses TRBV20-1 and TRBJ2-7; no reliable D call. The J call may be wrong; the DNA end is better matched by TRBJ2-5. The V gene's germline CDR1 is DFQATT and CDR2 SNEGSKA (reference sequence). The CDR3 contains 13 residues. CDR3 nucleotides: TGCAGTGCTAGTAGGGTGTCCAGAGAGACCCAGTACTTC. It encodes CSASRVSRETQYF.

The chain has TRBV29-1 and TRBJ2-7, with a weak D call TRBD1 (5 bases). The V gene's germline CDR1 is SQVTM and CDR2 ANQGSEA. The CDR3 is 13 residues long. Between the trimmed V and J ends, which lost 4 bases and 0 bases, there was a span of 10 bases. CDR3 residues: CSVVGRDSYEQYF. The CDR3 DNA sequence: TGCAGCGTTGTGGGCAGGGACTCCTACGAGCAGTACTTC.

V and J are TRBV6-5 and TRBJ2-1, with 11 bases identical to TRBD2. This CDR3 has 16 amino acids. Trimming took 6 bases from V and 4 from J; bases not matched to a gene: 8. Looked up from germline, CDR1 is MNHEY and CDR2 is SVGAGI. CDR3 DNA: TGTGCCAGCAGGGGCGTAGCGGGAGGGCCGTACAATGAGCAGTTCTTC. Encoded protein: CASRGVAGGPYNEQFF.

The chain has TRBV25-1 and TRBJ2-5, with TRBD2 matching 11 bases. Trimming cost V 6 bases and J 5 bases; bases outside gene matches: 11. The CDR3 has 16 residues. Per germline, CDR1 MGHDK and CDR2 SYGVNS. CDR3: CASRISGRAEAETQYF. The CDR3 DNA reads TGTGCCAGCAGAATTAGCGGGAGGGCCGAAGCGGAGACCCAGTACTTC.

This chain links TRBV6-6 with TRBJ2-7; D gene ambiguous. The CDR3 loop spans 13 amino acids. V was pared by 2 bases and J by 2 bases, with 7 bases between. The germline V gene has CDR1 MNHNY and CDR2 SVGAGI (reference sequence). This CDR3 reads CASSYVPTYEQYF. CDR3 bases: TGTGCCAGCAGTTACGTACCTACCTACGAGCAGTACTTC.

This clonotype was found a few times. Its ends do not fully match the called genes, so a read error is possible. In DNA form, the CDR3 reads TGCAGTGCTAGAGACCCCGCTTATCGTAAAGAGCAGTACTTT. Translation: CSARDPAYRKEQYF. This chain links TRBV20-1 with TRBJ2-7; D gene unclear. This CDR3 comprises 14 residues. Germline CDR1 reads DFQATT; CDR2 reads SNEGSKA (reference sequence).

This clonotype came up a few times. The chain is built from TRBV29-1 and TRBJ2-5; TRBD1 might be the D (6 bases). Germline assignment: CDR1 SQVTM and CDR2 ANQGSEA. The CDR3 extends over 14 amino acids. Trimming took off 8 bases at V and 4 bases at J, with 20 bases between the two ends. The CDR3 loop reads CSLGGPRGGETQYF. The CDR3, as DNA: TGCAGCCTGGGCGGACCCAGGGGTGGAGAGACCCAGTACTTC.

This rearrangement joins TRBV24-1 to TRBJ2-1, with a possible D match to TRBD2 (5 bases). CDR3 length: 13 amino acids. Trimming left V 0 bases short and J 10 bases short, with 9 bases between. Germline lookup yields CDR1 KGHDR and CDR2 SFDVKD. The CDR3 region is CATSDLRGQEQFF. The CDR3 coding sequence is TGTGCCACCAGTGATTTGCGCGGGCAGGAGCAGTTCTTC.

This clonotype was found once. The chain links TRBV20-1 to TRBJ2-5; possible D gene TRBD2, 5 bases. The CDR3 is 14 amino acids. Trimming stripped 3 bases from V and 2 bases from J, with 13 bases between. CDR1 is DFQATT, CDR2 SNEGSKA, per germline (reference sequence). The CDR3: CSASWAGDQETQYF. As DNA, the CDR3 is TGCAGTGCTAGTTGGGCCGGGGATCAAGAGACCCAGTACTTC.

CDR3 DNA sequence: TGCGCCAGCAGCCGGGCCGGTGTCGGTGGACAGGGGCTTACCTACGAGCAGTACTTC. It encodes CASSRAGVGGQGLTYEQYF. This chain connects TRBV5-1 to TRBJ2-5; 9 bases are a match to TRBD1. The end of the DNA is better explained by TRBJ2-7, so the J call may be wrong. CDR1 SGHRS and CDR2 YFSETQ come from the germline V gene. This CDR3 spans 19 amino acids.

This clonotype occurred once. This chain joins TRBV9 and TRBJ2-4; 8 bases align to TRBD1. The germline V gene has CDR1 SGDLS and CDR2 YYNGEE. V was pared by 4 bases and J by 13 bases, with 28 bases of the junction left unmatched. The CDR3 totals 19 residues. This chain's CDR3 is CASSPSVAPYGDRSKEQYF. In nucleotides, the CDR3 is TGTGCCAGCAGCCCAAGCGTAGCCCCATACGGGGACAGGTCGAAAGAGCAGTACTTC.

This clonotype was recorded a few times. The chain links TRBV7-6 to TRBJ1-6; 8 bases line up with TRBD1. Looked up from germline, CDR1 is SGHVS and CDR2 is FNYEAQ. Trimming at V came to 2 bases and at J to 7 bases, leaving 7 bases not matched to a gene. The CDR3 has 16 residues. CDR3 sequence reads: CASSLFVRGPNSPLHF. The CDR3 region has the DNA TGTGCCAGCAGCTTATTTGTCAGGGGGCCAAATTCACCCCTCCACTTT.

This clonotype has more than one count but fewer than ten. This sequence joins TRBV19 and TRBJ2-5; D possibly corresponds to TRBD1 (6 bases). TRBJ2-7 matches the DNA end more closely, so the J call is doubtful. Germline assignment: CDR1 LNHDA and CDR2 SQIVND (reference sequence). CDR3 length equals 14 residues. In nucleotides, the CDR3 is TGTGCCAGTAGTATAGATCTCGGGACATACGAGCAGTACTTC. Translation: CASSIDLGTYEQYF.

This clonotype was recorded a few times. The chain links TRBV30 to TRBJ2-7; D is possibly TRBD2 (6 bases). Germline V gives CDR1 GTSNPN, CDR2 SVGIG (reference sequence). This CDR3 region has 12 residues. Deletions cut 3 bases from V and 5 bases from J, with 11 bases between. CDR3: CAWRRERHEQYF. CDR3 nucleotide sequence: TGTGCCTGGAGACGGGAGCGCCACGAGCAGTACTTC. The full variable domain, in which reference TRBV30 and TRBJ2-7 provide the parts outside the CDR3, is SQTIHQWPATLVQPVGSPLSLECTVEGTSNPNLYWYRQAAGRGLQLLFYSVGIGQISSEVPQNLSASRPQDRQFILSSKKLLLSDSGFYLCAWRRERHEQYFGPGTRLTVT.

V usage is TRBV20-1 and J usage is TRBJ2-1, with D unresolved. This CDR3 spans 12 amino acids. Trimming stripped 1 base from V and 5 bases from J, with 6 bases between. Germline V gives CDR1 DFQATT, CDR2 SNEGSKA (reference sequence). The CDR3 coding sequence is TGCAGTGCTAGAGTAGGGCACAATGAGCAGTTCTTC. It encodes CSARVGHNEQFF.

The chain links TRBV11-1 to TRBJ2-7; TRBD2 agrees at 11 bases. V shed 2 bases and J 4 bases; nucleotides not matched to a gene: 31. Germline V CDR1 and CDR2: SGHAT, FQDESV (reference sequence). The CDR3 has 24 residues. CDR3 in amino acids: CASSLRLGGTAGTSGPEGGYEQYF. The CDR3 coding sequence is TGTGCCAGCAGCTTAAGATTAGGTGGGACAGCCGGGACTAGCGGCCCTGAAGGAGGGTACGAGCAGTACTTC.

The rearrangement joins TRBV9 to TRBJ2-7; 10 nucleotides align to TRBD1. Germline-derived CDR1 and CDR2 are SGDLS and YYNGEE. The CDR3 spans 14 residues. With 2 bases clipped from V and 7 bases from J, the junction kept 6 bases outside the gene matches. The CDR3 bases are TGTGCCAGCAGCGTCGGGACAGGGGCGGGGGAGCAGTACTTC. Protein sequence: CASSVGTGAGEQYF.

The chain combines TRBV25-1 with TRBJ2-3; 7 positions agree with TRBD1. The germline V gene has CDR1 MGHDK and CDR2 SYGVNS. The CDR3 runs to 16 residues. The ends lost 1 base at V and 4 bases at J; junction bases unmatched: 8. The CDR3 DNA is TGTGCCAGCAGTGAATCTCGACAGGGTTGGTCAGATACGCAGTATTTT. The encoded protein is CASSESRQGWSDTQYF.

V gene TRBV6-4 combines with J gene TRBJ2-1, with 10 bases lining up with TRBD2. Germline CDR1 MRHNA, CDR2 SNTAGT. This CDR3 is 15 amino acids long. Trimming at V came to 4 bases and at J to 10 bases, leaving 10 bases not matched to a gene. CDR3 sequence reads: CASSVGTSAAAEQFF. The CDR3, as DNA: TGTGCCAGCAGTGTGGGGACTAGCGCCGCGGCGGAGCAGTTCTTC.

This clonotype was counted between two and nine times. J is TRBJ1-1 and V is TRBV12-3 or TRBV12-4; D unclear. This CDR3 comprises 14 residues. Trimming cost V 1 base and J 2 bases, with 8 bases left between them. CDR3 DNA: TGTGCCAGCAGTTTAGGCAGCCCCAACACTGAAGCTTTCTTT. Translated, it gives CASSLGSPNTEAFF.

The gene calls are TRBV6-2 or TRBV6-3 and TRBJ2-7; tentative D call: TRBD2 (5 bases). CDR3 length: 14 amino acids. Trimming stripped 2 bases from V and 5 bases from J, with 13 bases between. CDR1 is MNHEY, CDR2 SVGEGT, per germline. The CDR3 region is CASSYGLVIHEQYF. The CDR3 nucleotides read TGTGCCAGCAGTTACGGACTGGTCATACACGAGCAGTACTTC.